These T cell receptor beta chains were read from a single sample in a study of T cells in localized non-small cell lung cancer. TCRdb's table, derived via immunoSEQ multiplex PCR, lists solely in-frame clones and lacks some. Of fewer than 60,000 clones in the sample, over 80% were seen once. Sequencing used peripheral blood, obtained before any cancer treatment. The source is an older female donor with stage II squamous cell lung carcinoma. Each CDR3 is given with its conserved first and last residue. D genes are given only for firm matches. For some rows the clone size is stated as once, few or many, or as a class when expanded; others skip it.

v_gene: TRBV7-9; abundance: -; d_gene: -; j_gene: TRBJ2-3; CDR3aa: CASSLPPGYTQYF; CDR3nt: TGTGCCAGCAGCTTACCCCCGGGTTATACGCAGTATTTT
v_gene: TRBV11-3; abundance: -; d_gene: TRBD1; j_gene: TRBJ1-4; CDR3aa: CASSSSGTAGEKLFF; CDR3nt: TGTGCCAGCAGCTCCTCCGGGACAGCGGGCGAAAAACTGTTTTTT
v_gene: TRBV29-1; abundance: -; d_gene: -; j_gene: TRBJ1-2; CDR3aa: CSVGLANYGYTF; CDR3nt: TGCAGCGTTGGTCTAGCGAACTATGGCTACACCTTC
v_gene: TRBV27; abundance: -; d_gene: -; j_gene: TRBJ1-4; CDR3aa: CASSPQLWGFNEKLFF; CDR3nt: TGTGCCAGCAGTCCCCAATTATGGGGATTTAATGAAAAACTGTTTTTT
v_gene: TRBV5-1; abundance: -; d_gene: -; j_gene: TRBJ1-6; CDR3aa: CASSLVDSNSPLHF; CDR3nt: TGCGCCAGCAGCTTGGTAGACAGTAATTCACCCCTCCACTTT
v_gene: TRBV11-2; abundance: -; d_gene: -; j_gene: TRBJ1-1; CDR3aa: CASSFRDEAFF; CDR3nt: TGTGCCAGCAGCTTCCGGGATGAAGCTTTCTTT
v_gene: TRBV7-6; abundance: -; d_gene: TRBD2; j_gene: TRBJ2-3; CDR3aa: CASSATSGGLTDTQYF; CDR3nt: TGTGCCAGCAGCGCTACTAGCGGGGGGCTCACAGATACGCAGTATTTT
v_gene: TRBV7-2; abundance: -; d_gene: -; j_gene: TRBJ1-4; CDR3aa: CASSLDGALSEKLFF; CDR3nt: TGTGCCAGCAGCTTAGATGGGGCTTTGAGTGAAAAACTGTTTTTT
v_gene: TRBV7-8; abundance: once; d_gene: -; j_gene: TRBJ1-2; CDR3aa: CASSLGGVGYTF; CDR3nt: TGTGCCAGCAGCTTAGGGGGGGTCGGCTACACCTTC
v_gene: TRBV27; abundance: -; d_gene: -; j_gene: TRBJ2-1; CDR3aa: CASSPRGGTYNEQFF; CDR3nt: TGTGCCAGCAGCCCCCGGGGCGGAACGTACAATGAGCAGTTCTTC
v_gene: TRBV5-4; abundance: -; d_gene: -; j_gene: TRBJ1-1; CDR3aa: CASSLGPSGTEAFF; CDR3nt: TGTGCCAGCAGCTTGGGGCCGTCGGGGACTGAAGCTTTCTTT
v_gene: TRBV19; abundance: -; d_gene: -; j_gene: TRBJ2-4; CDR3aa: CASSISGTNIQYF; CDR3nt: TGTGCCAGTAGTATCTCGGGGACGAACATTCAGTACTTC
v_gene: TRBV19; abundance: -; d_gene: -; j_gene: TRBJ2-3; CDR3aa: CASRDRGYSSTDTQYF; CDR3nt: TGTGCCAGTAGAGACAGAGGATACTCTAGCACAGATACGCAGTATTTT
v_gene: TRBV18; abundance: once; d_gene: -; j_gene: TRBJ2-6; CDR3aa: CASSPGRSGSGANVLTF; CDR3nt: TGTGCCAGCTCACCGGGCCGGTCCGGCTCTGGGGCCAACGTCCTGACTTTC
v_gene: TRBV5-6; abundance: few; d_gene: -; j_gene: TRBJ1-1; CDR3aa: CASSLGFAEAFF; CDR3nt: TGTGCCAGCAGCTTGGGTTTCGCTGAAGCTTTCTTT
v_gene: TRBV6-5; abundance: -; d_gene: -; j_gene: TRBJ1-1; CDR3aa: CASSPWGKTEAFF; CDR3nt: TGTGCCAGCAGCCCCTGGGGTAAGACTGAAGCTTTCTTT
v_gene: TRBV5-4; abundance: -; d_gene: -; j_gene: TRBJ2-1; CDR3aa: CASSPTSSSYNEQFF; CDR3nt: TGTGCCAGCAGCCCAACTAGTAGCTCCTACAATGAGCAGTTCTTC
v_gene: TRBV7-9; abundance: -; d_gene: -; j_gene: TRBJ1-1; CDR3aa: CASSSRWNSRENTEAFF; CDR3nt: TGTGCCAGCAGCTCCCGGTGGAACAGTAGGGAGAACACTGAAGCTTTCTTT
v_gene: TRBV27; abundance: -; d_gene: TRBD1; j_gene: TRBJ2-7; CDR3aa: CASSLQGANYEQYF; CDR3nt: TGTGCCAGCAGTTTACAGGGGGCCAACTACGAGCAGTACTTC
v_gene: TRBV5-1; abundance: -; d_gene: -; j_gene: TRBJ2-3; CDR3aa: CASSFRGPQGPDTQYF; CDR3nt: TGCGCCAGCAGCTTCCGGGGACCTCAGGGGCCAGATACGCAGTATTTT
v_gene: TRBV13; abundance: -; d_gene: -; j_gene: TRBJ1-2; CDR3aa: CASSERGNGYTF; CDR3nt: TGTGCCAGCAGTGAAAGAGGAAATGGCTACACCTTC
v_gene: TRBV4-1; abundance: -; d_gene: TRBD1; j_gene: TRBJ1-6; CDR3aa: CASSQDQGRGNSPLHF; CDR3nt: TGCGCCAGCAGCCAAGATCAGGGCAGGGGGAATTCACCCCTCCACTTT
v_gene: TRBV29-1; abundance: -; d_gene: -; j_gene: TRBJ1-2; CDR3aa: CSVESTVYGYTF; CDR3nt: TGCAGCGTTGAATCGACAGTATATGGCTACACCTTC
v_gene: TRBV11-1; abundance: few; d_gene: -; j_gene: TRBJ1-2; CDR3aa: CASSSGGGNYGYTF; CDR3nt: TGTGCCAGCAGCTCTGGTGGGGGGAACTATGGCTACACCTTC
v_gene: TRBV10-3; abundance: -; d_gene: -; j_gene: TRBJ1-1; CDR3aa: CAISGREPNTEAFF; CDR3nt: TGTGCCATCAGTGGGAGGGAACCGAACACTGAAGCTTTCTTT
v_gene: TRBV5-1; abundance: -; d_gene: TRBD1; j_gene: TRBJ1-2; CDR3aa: CASSSGTVYGYTF; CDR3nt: TGCGCCAGCAGCTCGGGGACAGTTTATGGCTACACCTTC
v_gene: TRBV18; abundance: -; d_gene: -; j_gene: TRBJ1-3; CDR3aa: CASSPDSGNTIYF; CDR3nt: TGTGCCAGCTCACCGGACTCTGGAAACACCATATATTTT
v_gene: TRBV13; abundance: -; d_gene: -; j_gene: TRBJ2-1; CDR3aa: CASSLGGRSSYNEQFF; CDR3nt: TGTGCCAGCAGCTTAGGTGGCCGCAGCTCCTACAATGAGCAGTTCTTC
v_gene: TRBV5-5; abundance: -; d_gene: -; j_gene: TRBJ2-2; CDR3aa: CASSYGLNTGELFF; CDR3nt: TGTGCCAGCAGCTACGGACTGAACACCGGGGAGCTGTTTTTT
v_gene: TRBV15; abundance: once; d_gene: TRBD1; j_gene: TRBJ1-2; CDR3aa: CATSRDLGTGGNYGYTF; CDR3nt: TGTGCCACCAGCAGAGATCTGGGGACAGGAGGAAACTATGGCTACACCTTC
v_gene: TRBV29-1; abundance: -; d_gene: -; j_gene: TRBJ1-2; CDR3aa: CSGYSQYGYTF; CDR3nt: TGCAGCGGATACAGCCAATATGGCTACACCTTC
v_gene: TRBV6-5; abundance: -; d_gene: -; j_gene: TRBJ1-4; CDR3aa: CASSPTATNEKLFF; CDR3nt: TGTGCCAGCAGTCCGACTGCAACTAATGAAAAACTGTTTTTT
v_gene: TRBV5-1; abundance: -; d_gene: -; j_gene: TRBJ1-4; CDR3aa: CASSLFRSFNEKLFF; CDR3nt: TGCGCCAGCAGCTTGTTTCGGAGCTTTAATGAAAAACTGTTTTTT
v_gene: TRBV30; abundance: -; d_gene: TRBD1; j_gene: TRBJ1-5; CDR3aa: CAWSVQGAQPQHF; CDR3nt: TGTGCCTGGAGTGTACAGGGGGCTCAGCCCCAGCATTTT
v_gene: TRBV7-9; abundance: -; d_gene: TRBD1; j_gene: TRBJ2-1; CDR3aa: CASSLGTGESFF; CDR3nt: TGTGCCAGCAGCTTAGGGACAGGGGAGTCTTTCTTC
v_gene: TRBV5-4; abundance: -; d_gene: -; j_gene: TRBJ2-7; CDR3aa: CASSLELSSYEQYF; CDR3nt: TGTGCCAGCAGCTTGGAACTGAGCTCCTACGAGCAGTACTTC
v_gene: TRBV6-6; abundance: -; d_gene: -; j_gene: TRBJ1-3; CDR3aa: CASSYSGGSSGNTIYF; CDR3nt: TGTGCCAGCAGTTACAGTGGCGGGAGCTCTGGAAACACCATATATTTT
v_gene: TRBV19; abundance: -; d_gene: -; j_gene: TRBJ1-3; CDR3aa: CASSIGTGNTIYF; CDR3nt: TGTGCCAGTAGTATAGGAACTGGAAACACCATATATTTT
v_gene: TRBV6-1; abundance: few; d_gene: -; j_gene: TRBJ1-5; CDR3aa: CASSARKQHNQPQHF; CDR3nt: TGTGCCAGCAGTGCCAGGAAACAACACAATCAGCCCCAGCATTTT
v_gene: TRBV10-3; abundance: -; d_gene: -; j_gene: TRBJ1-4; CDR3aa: CAIGSNEKLFF; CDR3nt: TGTGCCATCGGCTCCAATGAAAAACTGTTTTTT
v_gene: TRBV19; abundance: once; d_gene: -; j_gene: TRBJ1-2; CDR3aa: CASSIGQLSRGYGYTF; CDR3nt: TGTGCCAGTAGTATAGGACAGCTGTCTCGGGGCTATGGCTACACCTTC
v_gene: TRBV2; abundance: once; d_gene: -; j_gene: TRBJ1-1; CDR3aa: CASQRTASNTEAFF; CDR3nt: TGTGCCAGCCAACGGACAGCTTCGAACACTGAAGCTTTCTTT
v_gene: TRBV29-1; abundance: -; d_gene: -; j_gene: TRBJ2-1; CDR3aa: CSVQGNNEQFF; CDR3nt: TGCAGCGTGCAGGGAAACAATGAGCAGTTCTTC
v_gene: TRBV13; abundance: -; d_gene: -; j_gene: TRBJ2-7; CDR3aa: CASSFKDTIYEQYF; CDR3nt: TGTGCCAGCAGCTTCAAGGACACAATCTACGAGCAGTACTTC
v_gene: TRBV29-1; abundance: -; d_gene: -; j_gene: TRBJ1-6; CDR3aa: CSALDGDSPLHF; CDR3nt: TGCAGCGCCCTAGACGGGGATTCACCCCTCCACTTT
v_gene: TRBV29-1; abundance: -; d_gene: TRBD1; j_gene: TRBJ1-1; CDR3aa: CRVTGAGTTEAFF; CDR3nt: TGCAGGGTCACAGGGGCGGGTACCACTGAAGCTTTCTTT
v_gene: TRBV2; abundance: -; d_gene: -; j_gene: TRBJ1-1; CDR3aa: CASSEAWGEAFF; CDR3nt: TGTGCCAGCAGTGAAGCCTGGGGTGAAGCTTTCTTT
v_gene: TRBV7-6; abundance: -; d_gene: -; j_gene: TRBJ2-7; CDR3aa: CASSLAGPGREQYF; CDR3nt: TGTGCCAGCAGCTTAGCGGGGCCCGGGCGGGAGCAGTACTTC
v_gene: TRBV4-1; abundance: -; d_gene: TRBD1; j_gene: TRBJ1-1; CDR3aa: CASSHPGQGMNTEAFF; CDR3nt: TGCGCCAGCAGCCATCCGGGACAGGGAATGAACACTGAAGCTTTCTTT
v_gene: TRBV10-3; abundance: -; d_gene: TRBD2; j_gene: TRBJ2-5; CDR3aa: CAIGERGAQETQYF; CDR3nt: TGTGCCATCGGCGAGCGGGGGGCACAAGAGACCCAGTACTTC
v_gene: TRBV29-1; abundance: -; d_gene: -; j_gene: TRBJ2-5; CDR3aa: CSVAEAGETQYF; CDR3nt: TGCAGCGTTGCCGAAGCAGGAGAGACCCAGTACTTC
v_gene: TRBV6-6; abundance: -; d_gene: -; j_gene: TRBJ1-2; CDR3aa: CASKRTADYGYTF; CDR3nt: TGTGCCAGCAAAAGGACAGCGGACTATGGCTACACCTTC
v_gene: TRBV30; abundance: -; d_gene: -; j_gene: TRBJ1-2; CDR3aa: CAWMNILIGPNGYTF; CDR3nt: TGTGCCTGGATGAATATATTGATAGGGCCCAATGGCTACACCTTC
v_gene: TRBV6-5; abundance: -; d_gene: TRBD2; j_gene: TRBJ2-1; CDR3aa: CASSSQRGGNSNEQFF; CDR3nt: TGTGCCAGCAGTTCCCAGCGGGGGGGCAATAGCAATGAGCAGTTCTTC